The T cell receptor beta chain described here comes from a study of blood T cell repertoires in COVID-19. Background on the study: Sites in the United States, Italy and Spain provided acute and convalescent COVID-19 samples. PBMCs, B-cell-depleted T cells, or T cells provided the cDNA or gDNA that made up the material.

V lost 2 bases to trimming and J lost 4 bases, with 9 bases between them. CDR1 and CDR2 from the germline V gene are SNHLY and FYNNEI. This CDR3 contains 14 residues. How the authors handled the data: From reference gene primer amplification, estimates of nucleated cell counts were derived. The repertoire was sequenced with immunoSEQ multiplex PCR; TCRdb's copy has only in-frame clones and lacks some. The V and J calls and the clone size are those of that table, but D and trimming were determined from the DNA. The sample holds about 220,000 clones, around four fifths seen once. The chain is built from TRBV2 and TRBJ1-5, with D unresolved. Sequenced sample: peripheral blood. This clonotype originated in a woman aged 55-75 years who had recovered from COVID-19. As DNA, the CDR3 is TGTGCCAGCAGTGAACGTAGCTTGAATCAGCCCCAGCATTTT. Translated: CASSERSLNQPQHF.